This record covers a single T cell receptor beta chain. This clonotype was counted only a few times. Its binding antigen is unknown. Base qualities were left out, and no much larger clone turns up one base away. The data were taken from a study of blood T cells in healthy people across ages (dated by TCRdb to the mid-2010s). General notes on the study: In model experiments, template switching captured roughly one uniquely barcoded TCR beta cDNA molecule for every two T cells. The donors were split into four age groups: young (average around 15 years), middle-aged (roughly 42), aged (approximately 60) and long-lived (approximately 80). To track age-related changes in TCR beta repertoire diversity, the study relied on deep sequencing normalized with unique cDNA molecular identifiers. The study analyzed two additional independent replicas of 1 million unique cDNA reads from the same blood draw for two donors, one aged 18 to 30 and one aged 80 or older.

Study-wide findings and limitations: Because the CMV infection status of the donors was unknown, age-related changes in expanded clonotypes may potentially have been confounded. Compared with the aged group, more naive CD4+ T cells, fewer expanded clones and increased TCR diversity were shown by the long-lived group, suggesting age selection. Since profiling was done on bulk unsorted PBMCs, naive and antigen-experienced compartments could not be conclusively compared. Estimates of total diversity from one million sequenced T cells were regarded as lower bounds and underestimates. There was a strong correlation between observed TCR beta diversity and the percentage of naive T cells measured by flow cytometry. Observed TCR beta diversity per million T cells fell roughly linearly with age, and a significant reduction was already apparent by age roughly 41.

The roughly 38 donors, aged roughly 6 to 95 years, were systemically healthy Caucasian individuals from Russia. Each donor gave ten milliliters of peripheral blood, collected into EDTA-treated Vacutainer tubes. Ficoll-Paque density-gradient centrifugation was used to isolate PBMCs, with at least 6 million per sample. Trizol reagent was used to extract total RNA from PBMCs, with at least 5.5 micrograms per sample. Naive CD45RAhigh/CD27high T cell percentages were measured by flow cytometry on a PBMC aliquot from every donor. Libraries were prepared through 5' RACE. Sequencing took place on an Illumina HiSeq 2500. A second PCR of roughly 7 to 11 cycles was performed with a sample-barcoded 5' primer and a J-beta primer mix. Each TCR beta cDNA molecule received a unique molecular identifier from a template-switch 5' adaptor carrying 12 random nucleotides. Each sample yielded at least 3 million CDR3-containing paired-end reads. First-strand cDNA synthesis was performed from all RNA using the Mint cDNA synthesis kit, with priming by a TRBC-specific oligonucleotide. Following uracil-DNA glycosylase treatment, a first 18-cycle PCR with universal primers M1SS and BC2_uni_R was performed on all cDNA. The original methods were these. Normalization of each sample was performed by random selection of 1 million high-quality reads, each carrying a distinct molecular identifier. Reads with shared molecular identifiers were discarded instead of being binned into consensus sequences. CDR3 identification, clonotype clustering and error correction used MiTCR with a Q25 quality threshold and the strictest error-elimination algorithm. Lower-bound total TCR beta diversity was estimated with a nonparametric unseen species model using Euler transformation. TCRdb took the public reads, trimmed them with fastp at Q25, ran MiXCR for clone calling and kept in-frame beta chains. Every entry covers one CDR3 protein and lists the most common genes and DNA from its rows. These V and J calls originate from TCRdb's pipeline instead of the authors' own analysis. This sample gives 750,000 to 1,000,000 distinct CDR3 sequences in total; 25% to 30% of them show up just once. 10% of the sample is in the top ten clones.

Another study also made use of these data, one on T cells of mothers and their children. The second paper further reports: Nine systemically healthy Caucasian individuals, comprising three mothers and their six children, were included as donors. cDNA synthesis consumed the entire amount of extracted RNA, loaded at approximately 1.4 ug RNA in each 15 ul reaction. In the second PCR, the M1S primer added sample barcodes and 2-4 random nucleotides. Over 8 million TCR beta CDR3 reads were obtained for each mother, and 3 million to 3.5 million reads were obtained for each child. In both related and unrelated pairs, thymic selection shapes the output of TCR recombination in a similar way, with inherited differences having only a minor effect. Normalized repertoire overlap in related mother-child pairs was always slightly higher than in unrelated mother-child pairs, but the difference was never significant. Persistent microchimeric T cell clones were not detected, at a sensitivity of approximately 100 clones per million clonotypes. Deep NGS was used in the study to compare the TCR beta repertoires of mothers and children and to look for features that separate related mother-child pairs from unrelated individuals. On average, the children were approximately 11 +/- 4 years old, while the mothers were around 42 +/- 4 years old. After adapter ligation with NEBNext reagents, the libraries were sequenced on Illumina HiSeq 2000 with 100+100 nt paired-end reads. To prevent cross-contamination, the mother and child libraries were prepared one month apart and sequenced in separate runs. For each donor, between roughly 500,000 and 2,100,000 distinct TCR beta clonotypes were identified. Naive TCR beta clonotypes were estimated from low-frequency clonotypes matched to each donor's FACS-determined naive share, without sorting.

Material for sequencing was blood. This receptor was taken from a woman in her forties in good health.

CDR3 reads: CASSPASGAYEQYF. The bases read TGTGCCAGCAGCCCCGCTAGCGGCGCCTACGAGCAGTACTTC. Recombination connected TRBV9 to TRBJ2-1; TRBD2 aligns with 7 central bases. The J call is in doubt because the DNA end fits TRBJ2-7 better. CDR1 and CDR2, per the germline V gene, are SGDLS and YYNGEE. The CDR3 covers 14 residues, taking in both the cysteine and the phenylalanine. Kept here is only the CDR3 DNA, which spans 42 bases and is read in frame from base 1.